This T cell receptor (beta chain) was observed in a study of Ad26.COV2.S vaccination and SARS-CoV-2 variants. Study background: Intramuscularly, Ad26.COV2.S was given either once or twice, 56 days apart. Study results and limitations: In vaccinated individuals, spike-specific CD8+ and CD4+ T cell responses reportedly displayed substantial breadth. Analyses that measured TCR breadth and depth may have underestimated total T cell responses.

Treatment of the sample: about 20 received Ad26.COV2.S at low or high dose, single or two shots; roughly five received placebo; per-sample allocation not given. At day 63 after the first vaccine or placebo injection, samples were drawn. Regarding this clone: Its matching antigen is unknown.

The CDR3 spans 13 residues. Trimming stripped 0 bases from V and 9 bases from J, with 9 bases between. Germline V gene data show CDR1 as LNHDA and CDR2 as SQIVND (reference sequence). Sequencing was performed with immunoSEQ multiplex PCR; in TCRdb, only in-frame clones are kept and a portion is missing. The sample yields roughly 420,000 clones, approximately 87% seen once. V is TRBV19 and J is TRBJ2-1, with D possibly matching TRBD2 (6 bases). Material: peripheral blood, obtained in a trial of Ad26.COV2.S vaccine versus placebo. The receptor was derived from a person between 18 and 65 years old who received the Ad26.COV2.S COVID-19 vaccine or a placebo. DNA for the CDR3: TGTGCCAGTAGTATAGATGGAGGGGTTGAGCAGTTCTTC. Residues: CASSIDGGVEQFF.